The TCR beta chain under discussion was sequenced for a study of memory CD4+ T cells and cytomegalovirus serostatus. Across the study: This sample comes from healthy Belgian adults, several CMV seropositive, 24 seronegative. Study-level points and caveats: About 40% of the roughly 150 known CMV-associated TCRbeta sequences appeared in CD4+ memory.

This clone was observed a handful of times. Its matching antigen is unknown. Using immunoSEQ multiplex PCR, the repertoire was profiled, and TCRdb retains in-frame clones only, with some absent. The repertoire consists of some 50,000 clones, with around 76% occurring once and the leading ten covering more than 1.5%. Single viable CD3+CD4+CD8-CD45RO+ cells were sorted as the memory CD4+ T cells. Serum IgG to CMV pp150, pp28, p38 and p52 defined serostatus. Looked up from germline, CDR1 is SNHLY and CDR2 is FYNNEI. V lost 9 bases to trimming and J lost 7 bases; unmatched junction nucleotides: 4. The CDR3 runs 13 residues.

Sequencing was carried out using memory CD4+ T cells from blood. The gene calls are TRBV2 and TRBJ1-6; 9 bases fit TRBD1. The clonotype was recovered from an adult in good health and CMV-seronegative. The DNA for the CDR3 is TGTGCCAGAGCTGGACAGGGGAATTCACCCCTCCACTTT. Amino acids: CARAGQGNSPLHF.